The source of this TCR beta chain is a study of vaccination and CD4 T cells after COVID-19. Study overall: Investigators drew the post-COVID samples a median around 100 days after diagnosis, with a range of 35 to 161.

Sequencing of the DNA from cultured CD4+ T cells was carried out with the Oncomine TCR Beta short-read assay. After culture, CD4+ T cells served as the source for genomic DNA extraction. TCRdb recomputed calls from the PCR reads with MiXCR, one row per CDR3 protein. The sample includes about 12,000 distinct CDR3 sequences, 35% to 40% seen only once; the top ten take more than 15%. This clonotype occurred a few times. Its antigen is currently unknown. The sample's treatment: roughly 11-day PBMC culture with coronavirus spike peptide pools or control peptides (ViraFEST assay). Before the COVID-19 pandemic (2011-2018), CD4+ T cells were obtained from the unexposed donor. Once peptide pools had expanded antigen-specific T cells, ViraFEST sequenced TCRs. IL-2 (around 9.1 IU/ml) and peptide pools (around 9.6 ug/ml) were added to cultures of over 1.5 million PBMCs per well. Per the germline V gene, CDR1 is DFQATT and CDR2 is SNEGSKA (reference sequence). The CDR3 totals 11 residues. Between the trimmed V and J ends, which lost 6 bases and 4 bases, there was a span of 9 bases.

The sequenced material came from CD4+ T cells from blood, cultured in vitro. The sequence came from a human donor in good health. The V gene is TRBV20-1, the J gene TRBJ2-5; D is unclear. CDR3 nucleotides: TGCAGTGCACAGACGGGAGAGACCCAGTACTTC. It codes for CSAQTGETQYF.